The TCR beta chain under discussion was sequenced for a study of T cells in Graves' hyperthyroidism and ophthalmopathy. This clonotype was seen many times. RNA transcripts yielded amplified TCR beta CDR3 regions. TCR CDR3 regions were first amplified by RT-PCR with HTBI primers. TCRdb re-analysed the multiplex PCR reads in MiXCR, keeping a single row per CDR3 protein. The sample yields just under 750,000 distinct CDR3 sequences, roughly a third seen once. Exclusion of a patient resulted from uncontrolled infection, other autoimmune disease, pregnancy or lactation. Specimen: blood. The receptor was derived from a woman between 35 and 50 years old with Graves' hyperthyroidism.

Here the CDR3 reads CASNPNAGTYGYTF. In nucleotides, the CDR3 is TGCGCCAGCAACCCTAACGCAGGGACCTATGGCTACACCTTC. This chain links TRBV5-1 with TRBJ1-2, with D tentatively TRBD1 (5 bases). This CDR3 spans 14 amino acids. Trimming left V 6 bases short and J 4 bases short, with 16 bases between. Germline-derived CDR1 and CDR2 are SGHRS and YFSETQ. Filled out from reference TRBV5-1 and TRBJ1-2, the complete variable domain reads KAGVTQTPRYLIKTRGQQVTLSCSPISGHRSVSWYQQTPGQGLQFLFEYFSETQRNKGNFPGRFSGRQFSNSRSEMNVSTLELGDSALYLCASNPNAGTYGYTFGSGTRLTVV.